Listed below are T cell receptor beta chains from one sample, sequenced in a study of CD8+CD57+ T cells in acquired aplastic anemia. Using its own MiXCR run on the reads, TCRdb lists one record per CDR3 protein. Among about 110,000 distinct CDR3 sequences listed, 50% to 65% were seen once. The sequenced sample was sorted CD4+, CD8+, or CD8+CD57+ T cells (not recorded which) from PBMCs. The receptors here all came from a human donor in good health, serving as a control. Each CDR3 is given with its conserved first and last residue. The D gene is left open where the match is weak. Some rows mark clone size as missing; the rest say once, few, many or name a class of expanded clone.

TGTGCCAGCAGCTTCAAGGCTTCAGACGAGCAGTACTTC	CASSFKASDEQYF	TRBV11-2	TRBJ2-7	many	-
TGTGCCAGCAGTTTAGTGTTCGATGAGCAGTTCTTC	CASSLVFDEQFF	TRBV12-3/TRBV12-4	TRBJ2-1	many	-
TGTGCCAGCGGGTCAGGGAAGACGGGGACCTTC	CASGSGKTGTF	TRBV12-3/TRBV12-4	TRBJ1-2	many	-
TGTGCCAGCAGCTTAGGGTTCGCGGTCTCTGTCGGAAACACCATATATTTT	CASSLGFAVSVGNTIYF	TRBV5-4	TRBJ1-3	many	-
TGTGCCAGCAGTTACAGCGAGGGTTTCACTGAAGCTTTCTTT	CASSYSEGFTEAFF	TRBV6-5	TRBJ1-1	many	-
TGTGCCAGCAGTCTCGGGACAGTCTATGGCTACACCTTC	CASSLGTVYGYTF	TRBV28	TRBJ1-2	-	TRBD1
TGTGCCAGCACCAGGCTCGACACCGGGGAGCTGTTTTTT	CASTRLDTGELFF	TRBV2	TRBJ2-2	once	-
TGTGCCACTGGGGACAGGGGCTACGAGCAGTACTTC	CATGDRGYEQYF	TRBV15	TRBJ2-7	-	TRBD1
TGTGCCAGCAGTTACAGCTCAGGGATCTCCTACGAGCAGTACTTC	CASSYSSGISYEQYF	TRBV2	TRBJ2-7	-	-
TGTGCCAGCAGCGTAGGGCGGGACAGGGGACCCTATGGCTACACCTTC	CASSVGRDRGPYGYTF	TRBV9	TRBJ1-2	-	TRBD1
TGTGCCAGCAGTCCGGGGACGAACACTGAAGCTTTCTTT	CASSPGTNTEAFF	TRBV27	TRBJ1-1	many	-
TGTGCCAGTAGTATAACAGGTCTCTCCTACGAGCAGTACTTC	CASSITGLSYEQYF	TRBV19	TRBJ2-7	-	-
TGTGCCACCAGTGATCCTAGGACGCAAACCGGGGAGCTGTTTTTT	CATSDPRTQTGELFF	TRBV24-1	TRBJ2-2	few	-
TGCAGCGTTGAGCCCCTAGGACAGGTCCCACGGAGGGGCTACACCTTC	CSVEPLGQVPRRGYTF	TRBV29-1	TRBJ1-2	-	TRBD1
TGTGCCAGCAGCTTAACAGGGGGCTATGGCTACACCTTC	CASSLTGGYGYTF	TRBV7-6	TRBJ1-2	-	TRBD1
TGCAGCGTGGGGACCCCAAACTATGGCTACACCTTC	CSVGTPNYGYTF	TRBV29-1	TRBJ1-2	-	-
TGCGCCAGCAGTGAGTCCGGGACCGGAGGGTCACCCCTCCACTTT	CASSESGTGGSPLHF	TRBV10-1	TRBJ1-6	few	-
TGTGCCAGCAGTGTAGCGGGGGAAGCCACAGATACGCAGTATTTT	CASSVAGEATDTQYF	TRBV6-1	TRBJ2-3	-	TRBD2
TGCGCCGCCGGCCGGAGCTCTGGAAACACCATATATTTT	CAAGRSSGNTIYF	TRBV29-1	TRBJ1-3	-	-
TGTGCCGCCGTGGGGATGAAATCCTACGAGCAGTACTTC	CAAVGMKSYEQYF	TRBV25-1	TRBJ2-7	few	-
TGTGCCGCGAGAGCGGGACAGGAGACCGGGGAGCTGTTTTTT	CAARAGQETGELFF	TRBV10-3	TRBJ2-2	once	-
TGTGCTAGCAGCCCCCGGGGTAGCTCCTACAATGAGCAGTTCTTC	CASSPRGSSYNEQFF	TRBV11-2	TRBJ2-1	-	-
TGTGCCACCAGCAGGGTTGGGGAAGAGATCCAGTACTTC	CATSRVGEEIQYF	TRBV15	TRBJ2-5	-	-
TGTGCCAGTAGTATACTAACAGGGTCCTATGGCTACACCTTC	CASSILTGSYGYTF	TRBV19	TRBJ1-2	-	-
TGTGCCAGCAGCCGGCAGGGCCGTCTTGACGGGGAGCTGTTTTTT	CASSRQGRLDGELFF	TRBV2	TRBJ2-2	once	-
TGTGCCAGCAGTTTAAAGGGGGAACACTATGGCTACACCTTC	CASSLKGEHYGYTF	TRBV27	TRBJ1-2	many	-
TGTGCCAGCAGCATGACAGGGGGTGGCGGTGAAAAACTGTTTTTT	CASSMTGGGGEKLFF	TRBV7-9	TRBJ1-4	few	TRBD1
TGCAGTGCCGCAGCTGGGAAGGTTTACGAGCAGTACTTC	CSAAAGKVYEQYF	TRBV20-1	TRBJ2-7	many	-
TGTGCCAGCAGCTTTCTAACTAACTATGGCTACACCTTC	CASSFLTNYGYTF	TRBV7-2	TRBJ1-2	many	-
TGTGCCAGCAGCAATGGACAGGGGGTCGAGCAGTACTTC	CASSNGQGVEQYF	TRBV5-6	TRBJ2-7	-	TRBD1
TGTGCCATCCAGGAACACACCTACGAGCAGTACTTC	CAIQEHTYEQYF	TRBV10-3	TRBJ2-7	-	-
TGTGCCAGCAGTGAAGCGCTTAAAGTCATGGGACATGTAGCCAAAAACATTCAGTACTTC	CASSEALKVMGHVAKNIQYF	TRBV2	TRBJ2-4	few	-
TGTGCCACCAGAGGGACAGGGGAGGGCTACACCTTC	CATRGTGEGYTF	TRBV24-1	TRBJ1-2	-	TRBD1
TGCGCCAGCAGCCAAGATAAAGGTATCGCTGAAGCTTTCTTT	CASSQDKGIAEAFF	TRBV4-3	TRBJ1-1	many	-
TGTGCCACCAGTGATCAGGGCTACAATGAGCAGTTCTTC	CATSDQGYNEQFF	TRBV24-1	TRBJ2-1	-	-
TGTGCCATCGCCCCTCAGGGTTTGAACACTGAAGCTTTCTTT	CAIAPQGLNTEAFF	TRBV10-3	TRBJ1-1	many	-
TGTGCCACCAGCAGACACCAGTTCGCGGGGGGAGGCACAGATACGCAGTATTTT	CATSRHQFAGGGTDTQYF	TRBV15	TRBJ2-3	many	TRBD2
TGTGCCAGCAGTTCCCGTTTATCCGCAGCGGGGGAACAGACCCAGTACTTC	CASSSRLSAAGEQTQYF	TRBV27	TRBJ2-5	few	TRBD2
TGCGCCAACAGCTCAGGACAGGGGACGCAGCCCCAGCATTTT	CANSSGQGTQPQHF	TRBV5-1	TRBJ1-5	few	TRBD1
TGTGCCACCAGTGGTGTAACTAGCGGGGGCGAGACCCAGTACTTC	CATSGVTSGGETQYF	TRBV24-1	TRBJ2-5	-	TRBD2
TGTGCCAGCAGTTACGTCCTCAATGAGCAGTTCTTC	CASSYVLNEQFF	TRBV6-5	TRBJ2-1	many	-
TGTGCTAGTGGTTTGGGCCTAGCGGGGGGGAATTATGAGCAGTTCTTC	CASGLGLAGGNYEQFF	TRBV12-5	TRBJ2-1	few	TRBD2
TGTGCCAGTACCAGGACTGTTGGCTACGAGCAGTACTTC	CASTRTVGYEQYF	TRBV25-1	TRBJ2-7	-	-
TGTGCCAGCAGCGTAGTGTTGGTCGGGGGGATCTATGGCTACACCTTC	CASSVVLVGGIYGYTF	TRBV9	TRBJ1-2	many	-
TGTGCCATCAGTGGGAACCGGACTCGCGGAGGTGAAAAACTGTTTTTT	CAISGNRTRGGEKLFF	TRBV10-3	TRBJ1-4	-	-
TGTGCCAGCAGCCAAACAGGGGGCGCAGACTATGGCTACACCTTC	CASSQTGGADYGYTF	TRBV7-9	TRBJ1-2	-	TRBD1
TGCAGCGCCACTCCCGAGGGGGCGCTGGAGACCCAGTACTTC	CSATPEGALETQYF	TRBV20-1	TRBJ2-5	many	TRBD1
TGTGCCAGCTCCCCCGGGGGTCTGGGGGCCGGGGAGCTGTTTTTT	CASSPGGLGAGELFF	TRBV6-1	TRBJ2-2	few	-
TGCGCCAGCAGCGTGTTGGGGCCCAGCACAGATACGCAGTATTTT	CASSVLGPSTDTQYF	TRBV10-2	TRBJ2-3	once	-
TGCGCCAGCAGCCACGCCCTGACTAGCGGTGGCTACAATGAGCAGTTCTTC	CASSHALTSGGYNEQFF	TRBV4-1	TRBJ2-1	-	TRBD2
TGTGCCAGCAGTTCACTACACCAAGAGACCCAGTACTTC	CASSSLHQETQYF	TRBV27	TRBJ2-5	many	-
TGTGCCAGCAGCCCACGAGGGACCGGTGAAAAACTGTTTTTT	CASSPRGTGEKLFF	TRBV7-2	TRBJ1-4	-	-
TGTGCCAGCAGCCCCGCAGCCGTAAATTCACCCCTCCACTTT	CASSPAAVNSPLHF	TRBV2	TRBJ1-6	-	-
TGTGCCACCAGTGATTTGGAGCTTAACTATGGCTACACCTTC	CATSDLELNYGYTF	TRBV24-1	TRBJ1-2	few	-
TGTGCCAGCAGCGTAGAGGCGGCGCCCTATAGAAGGGATGGCTACACCTTC	CASSVEAAPYRRDGYTF	TRBV9	TRBJ1-2	many	-
TGCAGCGTCCGGGGACAGGGGAAAAACGAGCAGTACTTC	CSVRGQGKNEQYF	TRBV29-1	TRBJ2-7	-	TRBD1
TGTGCCACCAGCAGGGATTCCGGGGGTTGGGTGAACACTGAAGCTTTCTTT	CATSRDSGGWVNTEAFF	TRBV15	TRBJ1-1	-	-
TGTGCCACCAGCAGGACTACAGGGCAGCCCCAGCATTTT	CATSRTTGQPQHF	TRBV15	TRBJ1-5	-	-
TGCAGCGCGGGGGACCAAGAGACCCAGTACTTC	CSAGDQETQYF	TRBV29-1	TRBJ2-5	-	-